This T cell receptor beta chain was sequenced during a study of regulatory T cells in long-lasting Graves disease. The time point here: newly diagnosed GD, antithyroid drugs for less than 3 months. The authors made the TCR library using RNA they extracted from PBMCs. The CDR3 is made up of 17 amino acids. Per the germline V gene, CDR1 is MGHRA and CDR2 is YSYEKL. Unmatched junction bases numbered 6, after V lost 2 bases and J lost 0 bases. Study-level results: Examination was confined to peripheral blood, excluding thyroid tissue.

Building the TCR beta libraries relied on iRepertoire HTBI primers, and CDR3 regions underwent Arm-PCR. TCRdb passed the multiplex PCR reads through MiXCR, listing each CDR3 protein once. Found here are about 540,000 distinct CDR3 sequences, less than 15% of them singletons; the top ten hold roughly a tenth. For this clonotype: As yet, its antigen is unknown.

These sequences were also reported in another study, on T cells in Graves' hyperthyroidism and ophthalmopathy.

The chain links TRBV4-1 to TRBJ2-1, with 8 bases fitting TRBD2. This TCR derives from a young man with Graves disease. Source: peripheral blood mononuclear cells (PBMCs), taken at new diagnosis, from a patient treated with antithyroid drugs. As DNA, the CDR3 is TGCGCCAGCAGCCAACCTAAGAGCGGGAGCTCCTACAATGAGCAGTTCTTC. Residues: CASSQPKSGSSYNEQFF.